Shown below are 13 T cell receptor beta chains from a single sample sequenced in a study of blood T cell repertoires in COVID-19 (dated by TCRdb to 2020 to 2021). Receptor libraries were prepared by the immunoSEQ multiplex PCR assay. TCRdb's version of the immuneACCESS table is confined to in-frame rearrangements and falls short of the full clone set. An unresolved V gene accounts for under half of the shortfall where checked; the remainder is of unknown origin. The sample records 150,000 to 200,000 clones, 87% of which are singletons. Around 1.2% of the sample is in the top ten clones. Sequenced: PBMCs or T cells enriched from blood (not recorded which). The receptors here all came from a human donor with acute COVID-19. The donor label of this sample is uncertain.

In DNA, the CDR3 is TGTGCCAGCAGTCGCGGTAAAGGTGAAGCTTTCTTT. It codes for CASSRGKGEAFF. The chain employs TRBV2 and TRBJ1-1; D is uncertain. The germline V gene has CDR1 SNHLY and CDR2 FYNNEI. V lost 5 bases and J 7 bases, leaving 11 bases between the germline ends. The CDR3 length is 12 residues.

V is TRBV4-3 and J is TRBJ1-3; 8 bases are a match to TRBD1. Trimming took 2 bases from V and 4 from J; bases not matched to a gene: 13. Per germline, CDR1 LGHNA and CDR2 YSLEER. The CDR3 sequence is 18 residues long. The CDR3 DNA follows: TGCGCCAGCAGCCAACAAAAGGCGACAGGGGCGCACGGAAACACCATATATTTT. This translates into CASSQQKATGAHGNTIYF.

V usage is TRBV5-1 and J usage is TRBJ2-1; TRBD1 matches at 7 bases. The CDR3 is made up of 16 amino acids. Trimming cost V 4 bases and J 3 bases; bases outside gene matches: 10. CDR1 is SGHRS and CDR2 is YFSETQ in the germline V gene. CDR3 amino acids: CASSTETGRSYNEQFF. Written as DNA, the CDR3 is TGCGCCAGCAGCACGGAGACAGGGAGAAGCTACAATGAGCAGTTCTTC.

The chain couples TRBV30 to TRBJ1-3; a possible D gene is TRBD1 (5 bases). Germline assignment: CDR1 GTSNPN and CDR2 SVGIG (reference sequence). CDR3 size: 13 residues. The V and J ends lost 1 base and 5 bases respectively, with 9 bases between them. The CDR3 nucleotides are TGTGCCTGGAGTGAGGCAGGGAGAAACACCATATATTTT. It specifies CAWSEAGRNTIYF.

CDR3 DNA: TGTGCCAGCAGCTTAGCCAGTAGGCGGGGCCACCATGAGCAGTTCTTC. Protein sequence: CASSLASRRGHHEQFF. The J gene is TRBJ2-1, the V gene TRBV7-2; the D gene is possibly TRBD2 (6 bases). Germline CDR1 and CDR2: SGHTA and FQGNSA. Trimming pared 0 bases from V and 8 bases from J, leaving 17 bases between. The CDR3 length is 16 residues.

This rearrangement joins TRBV7-9 to TRBJ2-1; 7 bases match TRBD1. CDR3 size: 15 residues. Per germline, CDR1 SEHNR and CDR2 FQNEAQ (reference sequence). V trimming: 1 base; J trimming: 10 bases; junction bases outside the gene matches: 10. This CDR3 reads CASSLGGGRNREQFF. In DNA, the CDR3 is TGTGCCAGCAGCTTAGGAGGGGGCCGCAATCGCGAGCAGTTCTTC. Full variable domain (missing parts from reference TRBV7-9 and TRBJ2-1): DTGVSQNPRHKITKRGQNVTFRCDPISEHNRLYWYRQTLGQGPEFLTYFQNEAQLEKSRLLSDRFSAERPKGSFSTLEIQRTEQGDSAMYLCASSLGGGRNREQFFGPGTRLTVL.

The chain uses TRBV5-4 and TRBJ2-5; D is possibly TRBD2 (6 bases). Germline-derived CDR1 and CDR2 are SGHNT and YYREEE (reference sequence). Trimming left V 6 bases short and J 5 bases short, with 17 bases between. The CDR3 runs to 14 residues. Here the CDR3 DNA reads TGTGCCAGCACCGGAGGGACCGAGTCGGAGACCCAGTACTTC. Protein: CASTGGTESETQYF.

The rearrangement links TRBV5-1 to TRBJ2-3, with D hard to call. The CDR3 has 16 amino acids. V lost 4 bases to trimming and J lost 0 bases, with 15 bases between them. Germline V gives CDR1 SGHRS, CDR2 YFSETQ. This chain's CDR3 is CASSPKSSSSTDTQYF. DNA for the CDR3: TGCGCCAGCAGCCCGAAATCGAGTAGTAGCACAGATACGCAGTATTTT. Complete variable domain (other parts from reference TRBV5-1 and TRBJ2-3): KAGVTQTPRYLIKTRGQQVTLSCSPISGHRSVSWYQQTPGQGLQFLFEYFSETQRNKGNFPGRFSGRQFSNSRSEMNVSTLELGDSALYLCASSPKSSSSTDTQYFGPGTRLTVL.

The sample holds one count of this clone. The CDR3 region has the DNA TGTGCCAGCAGTGAGCAGGCAGAATTGAACACTGAAGCTTTCTTT. Amino acid sequence: CASSEQAELNTEAFF. J is TRBJ1-1 and V is TRBV6-1; D not resolved. From germline, CDR1 is MNHNS and CDR2 SASEGT. V was trimmed by 3 bases and J by 0 bases, leaving 11 bases between them. CDR3 length: 15 amino acids.

Remarks on this clone: This clone may be a read error of a much larger clone one base away. Distinct nucleotide sequences in the sample also encode this CDR3. The V gene is TRBV30, the J gene TRBJ1-1, with a possible D match to TRBD1 (5 bases). V gave up 3 bases and J gave up 1 base, with 9 bases separating them. CDR3 length: 13 amino acids. Germline CDR1 reads GTSNPN; CDR2 reads SVGIG (reference sequence). The CDR3 DNA reads TGTGCCTGGAGGGGGCAGGGGAACACTGAAGCTTTCTTT. Translated: CAWRGQGNTEAFF. The full variable domain, its missing parts supplied by reference TRBV30 and TRBJ1-1, is SQTIHQWPATLVQPVGSPLSLECTVEGTSNPNLYWYRQAAGRGLQLLFYSVGIGQISSEVPQNLSASRPQDRQFILSSKKLLLSDSGFYLCAWRGQGNTEAFFGQGTRLTVV.

On this clone itself: This same CDR3 is encoded by further DNA sequences in the sample. The genes are TRBV24-1 and TRBJ2-3, with 10 bases identical to TRBD1. The germline CDR1 and CDR2 sequences are KGHDR and SFDVKD. V shed 5 bases and J 2 bases; nucleotides not matched to a gene: 9. CDR3 length equals 17 residues. The CDR3: CATSAPSGTGDTDTQYF. The CDR3 nucleotides read TGTGCCACCAGTGCCCCCTCCGGGACAGGGGACACAGATACGCAGTATTTT.

The chain carries TRBV7-2 and TRBJ2-6; TRBD1 aligns across 7 bases. The CDR3 is 17 amino acids. Germline CDR1 reads SGHTA; CDR2 reads FQGNSA. With V trimmed by 5 bases and J by 4 bases, 11 bases remained unmatched. Here the CDR3 DNA reads TGTGCCAGCAGCCCTACGACAGGGCGTTCCGGGGCCAACGTCCTGACTTTC. Amino acids: CASSPTTGRSGANVLTF.

The chain employs TRBV7-9 and TRBJ2-5; TRBD1 matches 7 bases. The CDR3 is 13 amino acids. The J segment lost 4 bases and the V segment lost 2 bases, leaving 1 base of the junction unmatched. CDR1 is SEHNR and CDR2 is FQNEAQ in the germline V gene (reference sequence). In DNA form, the CDR3 reads TGTGCCAGCAGCTTAAGACAGGGAGAGACCCAGTACTTC. Its translation: CASSLRQGETQYF. Complete variable domain (other parts from reference TRBV7-9 and TRBJ2-5): DTGVSQNPRHKITKRGQNVTFRCDPISEHNRLYWYRQTLGQGPEFLTYFQNEAQLEKSRLLSDRFSAERPKGSFSTLEIQRTEQGDSAMYLCASSLRQGETQYFGPGTRLLVL.